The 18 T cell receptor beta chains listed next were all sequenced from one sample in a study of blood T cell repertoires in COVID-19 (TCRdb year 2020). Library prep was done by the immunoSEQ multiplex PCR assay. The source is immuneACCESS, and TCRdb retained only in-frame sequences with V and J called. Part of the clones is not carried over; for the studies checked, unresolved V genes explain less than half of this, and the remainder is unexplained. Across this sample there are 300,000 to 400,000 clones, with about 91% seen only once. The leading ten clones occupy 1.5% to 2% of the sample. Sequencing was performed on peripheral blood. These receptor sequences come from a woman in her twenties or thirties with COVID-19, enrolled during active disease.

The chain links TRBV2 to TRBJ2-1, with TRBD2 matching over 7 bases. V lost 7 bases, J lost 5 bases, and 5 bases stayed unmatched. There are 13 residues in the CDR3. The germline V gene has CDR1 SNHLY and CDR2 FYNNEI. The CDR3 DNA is TGTGCCAGCATGGCGGGGGTTCACAATGAGCAGTTCTTC. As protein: CASMAGVHNEQFF.

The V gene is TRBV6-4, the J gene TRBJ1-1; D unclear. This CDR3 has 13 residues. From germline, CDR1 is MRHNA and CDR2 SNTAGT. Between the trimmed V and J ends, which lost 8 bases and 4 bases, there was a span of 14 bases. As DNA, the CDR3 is TGTGCCAGCGCCGAGGAGTTCGGCACTGAAGCTTTCTTT. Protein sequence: CASAEEFGTEAFF.

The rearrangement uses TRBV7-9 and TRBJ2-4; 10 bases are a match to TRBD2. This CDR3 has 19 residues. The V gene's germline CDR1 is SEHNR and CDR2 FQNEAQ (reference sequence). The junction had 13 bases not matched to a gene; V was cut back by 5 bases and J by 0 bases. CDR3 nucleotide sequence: TGTGCCAGCAGCCTACCGGGTAGCGGGGGGCCAGCAGCCAAAAACATTCAGTACTTC. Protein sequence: CASSLPGSGGPAAKNIQYF.

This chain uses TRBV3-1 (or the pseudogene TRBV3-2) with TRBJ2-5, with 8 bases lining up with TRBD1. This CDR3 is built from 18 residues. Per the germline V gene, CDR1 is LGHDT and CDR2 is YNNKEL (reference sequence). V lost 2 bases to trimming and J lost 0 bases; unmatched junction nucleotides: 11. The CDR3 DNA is TGTGCCAGCAGCCAAATCCCCCCAGGGGGCTCTAACCAAGAGACCCAGTACTTC. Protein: CASSQIPPGGSNQETQYF.

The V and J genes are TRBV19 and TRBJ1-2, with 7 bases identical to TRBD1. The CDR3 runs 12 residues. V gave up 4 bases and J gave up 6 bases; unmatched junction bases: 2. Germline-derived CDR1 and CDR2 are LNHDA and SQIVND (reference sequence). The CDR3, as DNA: TGTGCCAGTAGTAGCCAGGGGGATGGCTACACCTTC. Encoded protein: CASSSQGDGYTF.

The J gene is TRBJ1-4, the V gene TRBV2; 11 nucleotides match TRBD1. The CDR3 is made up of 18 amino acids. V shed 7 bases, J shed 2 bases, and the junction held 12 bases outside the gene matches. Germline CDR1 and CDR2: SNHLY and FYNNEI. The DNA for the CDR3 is TGTGCCAGCACCGATCCGGGACAGGGGGTGGGGACTAATGAAAAACTGTTTTTT. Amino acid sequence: CASTDPGQGVGTNEKLFF.

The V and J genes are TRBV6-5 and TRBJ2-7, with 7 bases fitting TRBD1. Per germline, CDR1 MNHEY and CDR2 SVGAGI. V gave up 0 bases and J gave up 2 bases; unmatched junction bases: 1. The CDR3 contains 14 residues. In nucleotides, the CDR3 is TGTGCCAGCAGTTACTCCCAGGGGGCCTACGAGCAGTACTTC. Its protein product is CASSYSQGAYEQYF.

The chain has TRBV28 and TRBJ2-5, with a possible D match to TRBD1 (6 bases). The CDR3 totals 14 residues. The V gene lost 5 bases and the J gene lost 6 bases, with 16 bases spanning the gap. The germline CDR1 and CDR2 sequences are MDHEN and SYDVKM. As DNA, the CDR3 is TGTGCCAGCAGTCCTCGGACAGCCGTGAAGACCCAGTACTTC. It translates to CASSPRTAVKTQYF.

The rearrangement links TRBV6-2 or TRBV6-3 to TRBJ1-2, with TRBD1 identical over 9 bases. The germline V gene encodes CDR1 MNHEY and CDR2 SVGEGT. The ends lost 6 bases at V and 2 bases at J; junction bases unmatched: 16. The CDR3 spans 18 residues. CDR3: CASSAYGTGRTSNYGYTF. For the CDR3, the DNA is TGTGCCAGCAGCGCCTATGGGACAGGGCGTACCTCGAACTATGGCTACACCTTC.

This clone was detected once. The CDR3 nucleotides are TGTGCCAGCAGCGCCCGGGACAGGGGAGACTACGAGCAGTACTTC. Residues: CASSARDRGDYEQYF. The chain has TRBV6-6 and TRBJ2-7; 10 bases agree with TRBD1. Germline lookup yields CDR1 MNHNY and CDR2 SVGAGI (reference sequence). The CDR3 runs to 15 residues. J was trimmed by 3 bases and V by 6 bases; bases with no gene match: 8.

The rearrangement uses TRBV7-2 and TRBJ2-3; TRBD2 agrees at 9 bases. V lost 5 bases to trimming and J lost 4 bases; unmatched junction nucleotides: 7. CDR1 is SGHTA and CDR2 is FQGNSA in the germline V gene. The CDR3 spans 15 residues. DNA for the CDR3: TGTGCCAGCAGCCCCACGGGACTAGCTTCAGATACGCAGTATTTT. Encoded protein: CASSPTGLASDTQYF.

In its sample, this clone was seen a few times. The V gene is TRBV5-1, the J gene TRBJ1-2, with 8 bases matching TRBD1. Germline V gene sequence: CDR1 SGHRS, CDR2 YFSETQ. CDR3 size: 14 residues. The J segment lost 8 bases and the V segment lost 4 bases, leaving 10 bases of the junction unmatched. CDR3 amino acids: CASSGQGGVFGYTF. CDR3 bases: TGCGCCAGCAGCGGACAGGGCGGTGTATTCGGCTACACCTTC.

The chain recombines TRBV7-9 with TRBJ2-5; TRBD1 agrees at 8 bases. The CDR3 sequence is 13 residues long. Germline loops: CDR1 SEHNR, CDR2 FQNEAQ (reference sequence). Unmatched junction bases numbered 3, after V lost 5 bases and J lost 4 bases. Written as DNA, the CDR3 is TGTGCCAGCAGCCGGACAGGGTTAGAGACCCAGTACTTC. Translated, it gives CASSRTGLETQYF.

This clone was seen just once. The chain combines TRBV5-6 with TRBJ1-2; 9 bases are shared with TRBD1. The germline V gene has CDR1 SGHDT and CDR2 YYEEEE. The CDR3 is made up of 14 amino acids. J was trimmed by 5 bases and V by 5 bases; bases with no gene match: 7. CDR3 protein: CASRLGQGWYGYTF. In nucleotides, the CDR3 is TGTGCCAGCAGACTAGGACAGGGGTGGTATGGCTACACCTTC.

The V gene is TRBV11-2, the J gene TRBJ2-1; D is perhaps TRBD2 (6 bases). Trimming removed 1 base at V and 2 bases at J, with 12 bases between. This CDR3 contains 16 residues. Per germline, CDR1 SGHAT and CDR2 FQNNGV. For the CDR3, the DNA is TGTGCCAGCAGCTTAGGGGGGACTTTTACCTACAATGAGCAGTTCTTC. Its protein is CASSLGGTFTYNEQFF.

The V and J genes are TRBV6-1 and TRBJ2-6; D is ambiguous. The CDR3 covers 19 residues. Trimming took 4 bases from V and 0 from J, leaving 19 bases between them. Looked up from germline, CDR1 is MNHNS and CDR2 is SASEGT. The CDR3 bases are TGTGCCAGCAGTGTTATTGCCGCAGGCCTCCGCTCTGGGGCCAACGTCCTGACTTTC. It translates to CASSVIAAGLRSGANVLTF.

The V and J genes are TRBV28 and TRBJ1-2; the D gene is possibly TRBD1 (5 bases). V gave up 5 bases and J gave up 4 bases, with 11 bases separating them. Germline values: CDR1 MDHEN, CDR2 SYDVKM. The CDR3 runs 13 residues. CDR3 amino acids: CASSSRVSYGYTF. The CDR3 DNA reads TGTGCCAGCAGTAGCAGGGTTAGCTATGGCTACACCTTC.

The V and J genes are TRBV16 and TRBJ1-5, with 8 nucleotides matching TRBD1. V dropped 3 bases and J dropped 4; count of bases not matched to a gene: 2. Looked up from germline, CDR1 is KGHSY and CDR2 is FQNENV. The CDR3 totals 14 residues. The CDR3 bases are TGTGCCAGCAGCCACGGACAGGGTAATCAGCCCCAGCATTTT. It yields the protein CASSHGQGNQPQHF. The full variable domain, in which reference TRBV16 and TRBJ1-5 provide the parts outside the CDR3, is GEEVAQTPKHLVRGEGQKAKLYCAPIKGHSYVFWYQQVLKNEFKFLISFQNENVFDETGMPKERFSAKCLPNSPCSLEIQATKLEDSAVYFCASSHGQGNQPQHFGDGTRLSIL.